The 22 T cell receptor beta chains reported below all come from one sample, sequenced in a study of blood T cell repertoires in COVID-19. Generated by immunoSEQ multiplex PCR, the TCRdb table keeps only in-frame clones and is missing some. The sample yields about 170,000 clones, 85% seen once. The sample consisted of peripheral blood. The receptors originated from a human donor with acute or convalescent COVID-19. The donor label of this sample is uncertain.

V gene TRBV9 combines with J gene TRBJ1-5; 7 nucleotides align to TRBD1. CDR1 SGDLS and CDR2 YYNGEE come from the germline V gene. J gave up 4 bases and V 2 bases, and 9 bases lay outside the gene matches. This CDR3 comprises 16 residues. CDR3: CASSVTLTGKNQPQHF. CDR3 DNA: TGTGCCAGCAGCGTCACCTTGACAGGGAAAAATCAGCCCCAGCATTTT.

This rearrangement joins TRBV9 to TRBJ2-3, with TRBD2 matching 12 bases. With V trimmed by 6 bases and J by 4 bases, 6 bases remained unmatched. Germline values: CDR1 SGDLS, CDR2 YYNGEE. This CDR3 has 15 amino acids. In nucleotides, the CDR3 is TGTGCCAGCAACCTAGCGGGGGGGCGGGCAGATACGCAGTATTTT. It yields the protein CASNLAGGRADTQYF.

The rearrangement joins TRBV19 to TRBJ1-1; 8 nucleotides match TRBD1. V was pared by 7 bases and J by 1 base, with 5 bases of the junction left unmatched. CDR3 length: 14 amino acids. Germline V lookup: CDR1 LNHDA, CDR2 SQIVND (reference sequence). CDR3 sequence: CASKAGTGNTEAFF. CDR3 coding DNA: TGTGCCAGTAAAGCCGGGACAGGGAACACTGAAGCTTTCTTT. Complete variable domain (other parts from reference TRBV19 and TRBJ1-1): DGGITQSPKYLFRKEGQNVTLSCEQNLNHDAMYWYRQDPGQGLRLIYYSQIVNDFQKGDIAEGYSVSREKKESFPLTVTSAQKNPTAFYLCASKAGTGNTEAFFGQGTRLTVV.

V usage is TRBV7-9 and J usage is TRBJ1-5; D is uncertain. Looked up from germline, CDR1 is SEHNR and CDR2 is FQNEAQ (reference sequence). This CDR3 has 14 amino acids. The ends were cut back, 1 base at V and 0 bases at J, with 4 bases in the middle. The CDR3 sequence: CASSLGHSNQPQHF. CDR3 bases: TGTGCCAGCAGCTTAGGGCATAGCAATCAGCCCCAGCATTTT. Full variable domain (outside the CDR3, taken from reference TRBV7-9 and TRBJ1-5): DTGVSQNPRHKITKRGQNVTFRCDPISEHNRLYWYRQTLGQGPEFLTYFQNEAQLEKSRLLSDRFSAERPKGSFSTLEIQRTEQGDSAMYLCASSLGHSNQPQHFGDGTRLSIL.

The rearrangement uses TRBV19 and TRBJ1-5; a possible D gene is TRBD1 (6 bases). Germline-derived CDR1 and CDR2 are LNHDA and SQIVND (reference sequence). Trimming removed 4 bases at V and 4 bases at J, with 14 bases between. The CDR3 length is 15 residues. CDR3 amino acids: CASSTHRVPNQPQHF. Written as DNA, the CDR3 is TGTGCCAGTAGTACACACAGGGTCCCAAATCAGCCCCAGCATTTT.

The genes are TRBV29-1 and TRBJ2-1; 10 bases are shared with TRBD1. Trimming cost V 7 bases and J 4 bases; bases outside gene matches: 10. The germline CDR1 and CDR2 sequences are SQVTM and ANQGSEA. This CDR3 comprises 15 residues. CDR3 nucleotides: TGCAGCGCCGACCCGGGACAGGGGACTTACAATGAGCAGTTCTTC. Protein sequence: CSADPGQGTYNEQFF.

V and J are TRBV5-4 and TRBJ2-1; TRBD1 agrees at 12 bases. CDR1 is SGHNT and CDR2 is YYREEE in the germline V gene (reference sequence). CDR3 length equals 13 residues. With V trimmed by 5 bases and J by 8 bases, 2 bases remained unmatched. The CDR3 DNA is TGTGCCAGCAGTGGGACAGGGGGCCATGAGCAGTTCTTC. It is translated as CASSGTGGHEQFF. The complete variable domain, with remaining parts taken from reference TRBV5-4 and TRBJ2-1, reads ETGVTQSPTHLIKTRGQQVTLRCSSQSGHNTVSWYQQALGQGPQFIFQYYREEENGRGNFPPRFSGLQFPNYSSELNVNALELDDSALYLCASSGTGGHEQFFGPGTRLTVL.

The chain couples TRBV5-1 to TRBJ1-3, with D perhaps TRBD1 (6 bases). The CDR3 is made up of 15 amino acids. The V gene lost 2 bases and the J gene lost 4 bases, with 13 bases spanning the gap. In germline, CDR1 is SGHRS, CDR2 YFSETQ. CDR3 region: CASSFSKGVGNTIYF. CDR3 coding DNA: TGCGCCAGCAGCTTCTCGAAGGGGGTAGGAAACACCATATATTTT.

The V call is TRBV14, the J call TRBJ1-1; D might be TRBD1 (5 bases). The CDR3 totals 14 residues. CDR1 and CDR2 (germline): SGHDN, FVKESK. Trimming removed 4 bases from V and 1 base from J, with 10 bases in between. The CDR3 loop is CASSRQTANTEAFF. CDR3 nucleotides: TGTGCCAGCAGCCGACAGACAGCGAACACTGAAGCTTTCTTT.

The CDR3 nucleotides read TGTGCCAGCAGTGAAGACGAAGTGGTCGGGGCCCAGCATTTT. It encodes CASSEDEVVGAQHF. The chain couples TRBV2 to TRBJ1-5; D call uncertain. Trimming stripped 1 base from V and 11 bases from J, with 15 bases between. CDR3 size: 14 residues. CDR1 is SNHLY and CDR2 is FYNNEI in the germline V gene.

This rearrangement joins TRBV6-2 or TRBV6-3 to TRBJ1-5; no reliable D call. V was pared by 3 bases and J by 7 bases, with 16 bases between. The CDR3 is 15 residues long. CDR1 MNHEY and CDR2 SVGEGT come from the germline V gene. As DNA, the CDR3 is TGTGCCAGCAGTTATGGCTCCTTTGGGCCACAGCCCCAGCATTTT. Translation gives CASSYGSFGPQPQHF.

The chain employs TRBV5-1 and TRBJ2-5, with 15 bases that match TRBD2. The CDR3 extends over 15 amino acids. V lost 7 bases to trimming and J lost 5 bases; unmatched junction nucleotides: 6. CDR1 and CDR2 from the germline V gene are SGHRS and YFSETQ. The CDR3 loop reads CASAGLAGGRETQYF. For the CDR3, the DNA is TGCGCCAGCGCGGGACTAGCGGGGGGTCGGGAGACCCAGTACTTC.

A few counts support this clone. The chain employs TRBV9 and TRBJ1-6; tentative D call: TRBD1 (6 bases). V was clipped by 0 bases and J by 3 bases, with 13 bases between them. This CDR3 has 17 amino acids. CDR1 is SGDLS and CDR2 is YYNGEE in the germline V gene. Written as DNA, the CDR3 is TGTGCCAGCAGCGTAGATCAGGGGTCCATCTATAATTCACCCCTCCACTTT. This codes for CASSVDQGSIYNSPLHF.

The rearrangement joins TRBV30 to TRBJ1-5; weak D call: TRBD1 (5 bases). The CDR3 consists of 15 residues. V gave up 1 base and J gave up 9 bases, with 19 bases separating them. Germline V gives CDR1 GTSNPN, CDR2 SVGIG (reference sequence). CDR3 sequence reads: CAWSAPLGGSRPQHF. The CDR3, as DNA: TGTGCCTGGAGTGCCCCCTTGGGGGGGAGTCGGCCCCAGCATTTT.

As DNA, the CDR3 is TGTGCCAGCAGCCAAGATCTAGCGGGGGGGACGACCCAGTACTTC. The encoded protein is CASSQDLAGGTTQYF. V and J are TRBV4-2 and TRBJ2-5, with 12 bases fitting TRBD2. The V gene's germline CDR1 is LGHNA and CDR2 YNFKEQ. The junction had 3 bases not matched to a gene; V was cut back by 0 bases and J by 7 bases. The CDR3 runs to 15 residues.

The rearrangement links TRBV5-6 to TRBJ1-1; 11 nucleotides line up with TRBD1. Germline values: CDR1 SGHDT, CDR2 YYEEEE. The CDR3 spans 18 residues. J was trimmed by 3 bases and V by 0 bases; bases with no gene match: 10. The CDR3 is CASSLGTGGSGIDTEAFF. In DNA form, the CDR3 reads TGTGCCAGCAGCTTGGGGACAGGGGGCTCCGGAATTGACACTGAAGCTTTCTTT.

The V and J genes are TRBV27 and TRBJ1-6; D not certain. Germline loops: CDR1 MNHEY, CDR2 SMNVEV (reference sequence). The CDR3 loop spans 14 amino acids. Between the trimmed V and J ends, which lost 4 bases and 10 bases, there was a span of 14 bases. The chain's CDR3 is CASSWLHKESPLHF. In DNA, the CDR3 is TGTGCCAGCAGTTGGCTGCATAAAGAATCACCCCTCCACTTT.

CDR3: CASRLQGPTEAFF. CDR3 bases: TGTGCCAGCAGACTACAGGGGCCCACTGAAGCTTTCTTT. The chain has TRBV6-5 and TRBJ1-1, with 7 nucleotides matching TRBD1. Germline V gene lookup returns CDR1 MNHEY and CDR2 SVGAGI. J gave up 4 bases and V 6 bases, and 5 bases lay outside the gene matches. CDR3 length: 13 residues.

This chain joins TRBV13 and TRBJ2-1; a weak D match, TRBD2 (6 bases). The CDR3 is made up of 15 amino acids. Trimming stripped 4 bases from V and 3 bases from J, with 13 bases between. Germline CDR1 PRHDT, CDR2 FYEKMQ (reference sequence). The CDR3 DNA reads TGTGCCAGCAGCTCCGGGGGTCCCTACTACAATGAGCAGTTCTTC. It is translated as CASSSGGPYYNEQFF.

This rearrangement joins TRBV7-9 to TRBJ2-7, with TRBD1 as a possible D gene (5 bases). V lost 1 base, J lost 1 base, and 11 bases lay in between. The CDR3 runs 15 residues. The germline V gene has CDR1 SEHNR and CDR2 FQNEAQ (reference sequence). The CDR3 DNA sequence: TGTGCCAGCAGCTTAGGAACAGGAAAGTCCTACGAGCAGTACTTC. Its protein is CASSLGTGKSYEQYF.

The V and J genes are TRBV12-5 and TRBJ1-2; D is unresolved. The CDR3 has 14 amino acids. Per germline, CDR1 LGHNT and CDR2 FRNRAP. The V end was cut by 2 bases, the J end by 2 bases, with 9 bases between. DNA of the CDR3: TGTGCTAGTGGTTTGCGCCGAGCGAACTATGGCTACACCTTC. It yields the protein CASGLRRANYGYTF.

V gene TRBV28 combines with J gene TRBJ1-6, with D perhaps TRBD1 (6 bases). Germline V gene sequence: CDR1 MDHEN, CDR2 SYDVKM. The V end was cut by 7 bases, the J end by 9 bases, with 22 bases between. The CDR3 extends over 16 amino acids. The CDR3 coding sequence is TGTGCCAGCAATTCGTTCGGTGGTCAGGGGATTTCACCCCTCCACTTT. Protein: CASNSFGGQGISPLHF.